What follows are 9 T cell receptor beta chains derived from one specimen sequenced in a study of cytomegalovirus exposure and HLA in healthy donors. 60 Vbeta and 13 Jbeta primers were used in PCR. Method: immunoSEQ multiplex PCR; TCRdb's copy keeps in-frame clones and lacks some. The repertoire includes 170,000 or so clones, under 80% of them detected once, and less than 15% sits in the top ten. The sequenced sample was PBMCs. These receptors came from a woman aged 45-65 years in good health and CMV-seropositive.

Details on this clone: Other DNA sequences in the same sample also yield this CDR3. V is TRBV19 and J is TRBJ2-5; 9 bases are a match to TRBD1. J was trimmed by 5 bases and V by 4 bases; bases with no gene match: 5. Germline CDR1 is LNHDA and CDR2 is SQIVND (reference sequence). This CDR3 has 14 residues. The CDR3 nucleotides are TGTGCCAGTAGTACCTACAGGGGGCAGGAGACCCAGTACTTC. This sequence encodes CASSTYRGQETQYF. Based on the CDR3 plus reference TRBV19 and TRBJ2-5, the full variable domain is DGGITQSPKYLFRKEGQNVTLSCEQNLNHDAMYWYRQDPGQGLRLIYYSQIVNDFQKGDIAEGYSVSREKKESFPLTVTSAQKNPTAFYLCASSTYRGQETQYFGPGTRLLVL.

This clone was found once. The genes are TRBV6-6 and TRBJ1-5, with D unresolved. V shed 6 bases and J shed 7 bases, with 13 bases lying between them. This CDR3 is 13 amino acids long. CDR1 MNHNY and CDR2 SVGAGI come from the germline V gene (reference sequence). As DNA, the CDR3 is TGTGCCAGCAGAACAATTGGGGAGCAGCCCCAGCATTTT. This sequence encodes CASRTIGEQPQHF.

About this clone: Germline and junction disagree at one end, which may indicate a read error. The chain joins TRBV4-1 to TRBJ1-6; 11 nucleotides match TRBD1. Per the germline V gene, CDR1 is MGHRA and CDR2 is YSYEKL. The CDR3 loop spans 16 amino acids. The CDR3 sequence is CASSQDRDRGNSPLHF. The DNA for the CDR3 is TGTGCCAGCAGCCAAGATCGGGACAGGGGGAATTCACCCCTCCACTTT.

The rearrangement links TRBV7-9 to TRBJ1-2; D not certain. V gave up 5 bases and J gave up 8 bases, with 15 bases separating them. The CDR3 extends over 13 amino acids. CDR1 and CDR2 from the germline V gene are SEHNR and FQNEAQ (reference sequence). The CDR3 region is CASSAERVGGYTF. CDR3 sequence (DNA): TGTGCCAGCAGCGCCGAGAGGGTCGGCGGCTACACCTTC.

This clone turned up a few times. V is TRBV6-6 and J is TRBJ2-5; the match to TRBD2 covers 12 bases. Germline-derived CDR1 and CDR2 are MNHNY and SVGAGI (reference sequence). The CDR3 sequence is 14 residues long. The ends lost 6 bases at V and 5 bases at J; junction bases unmatched: 4. The CDR3 protein is CASSSGTSGETQYF. The CDR3 DNA sequence: TGTGCCAGCAGCTCCGGGACTAGCGGGGAGACCCAGTACTTC.

This clone showed up just a few times. Written as DNA, the CDR3 is TGTGCCAGTAGCTACAGTAACTTGAACACTGAAGCTTTCTTT. Translating it yields CASSYSNLNTEAFF. The chain recombines TRBV19 with TRBJ1-1; no definite D call. Trimming took off 6 bases at V and 0 bases at J, with 11 bases between the two ends. The CDR3 is 14 amino acids. CDR1 LNHDA and CDR2 SQIVND come from the germline V gene (reference sequence).

This clone was seen just once. The V call is TRBV4-1, the J call TRBJ2-2; possibly TRBD2 for D (6 bases). V lost 2 bases to trimming and J lost 4 bases, with 14 bases between them. Germline CDR1 is MGHRA and CDR2 is YSYEKL. There are 16 residues in the CDR3. DNA of the CDR3: TGCGCCAGCAGCCAACCCCGCTCGGGAGTCACCGGGGAGCTGTTTTTT. Protein sequence: CASSQPRSGVTGELFF.

This clone was seen only a few times. The chain employs TRBV14 and TRBJ2-3, with 7 nucleotides matching TRBD1. J was trimmed by 1 base and V by 5 bases; bases with no gene match: 9. CDR1 is SGHDN, CDR2 FVKESK, per germline. CDR3 size: 16 residues. The CDR3 reads CASSFRGPGGTDTQYF. The DNA for the CDR3 is TGTGCCAGCAGCTTTAGGGGGCCCGGGGGCACAGATACGCAGTATTTT.

The chain uses TRBV7-9 and TRBJ2-5; a possible D gene is TRBD2 (5 bases). The germline gives CDR1 SEHNR, CDR2 FQNEAQ (reference sequence). Trimming pared 4 bases from V and 4 bases from J, leaving 16 bases between. The CDR3 contains 15 residues. CDR3 sequence: CASSSGLTGGETQYF. The DNA for the CDR3 is TGTGCCAGCAGCTCCGGACTCACCGGCGGAGAGACCCAGTACTTC.